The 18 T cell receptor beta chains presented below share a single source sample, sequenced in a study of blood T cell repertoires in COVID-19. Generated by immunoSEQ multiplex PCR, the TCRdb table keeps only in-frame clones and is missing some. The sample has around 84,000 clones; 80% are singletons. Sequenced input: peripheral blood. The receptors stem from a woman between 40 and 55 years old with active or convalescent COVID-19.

The CDR3: CAWNRGREKLFF. The CDR3 nucleotides read TGTGCCTGGAACAGGGGGCGCGAAAAACTGTTTTTT. V and J are TRBV30 and TRBJ1-4; 9 bases are a match to TRBD1. Trimming at V came to 4 bases and at J to 8 bases, leaving 2 bases not matched to a gene. Germline CDR1 is GTSNPN and CDR2 is SVGIG (reference sequence). The CDR3 contains 12 residues.

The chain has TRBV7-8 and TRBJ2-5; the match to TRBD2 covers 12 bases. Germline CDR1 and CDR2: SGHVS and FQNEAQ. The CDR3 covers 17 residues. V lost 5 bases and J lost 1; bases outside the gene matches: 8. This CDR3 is CASSREGLAGTQETQYF. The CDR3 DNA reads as TGTGCCAGCAGCCGGGAGGGACTAGCGGGTACCCAAGAGACCCAGTACTTC.

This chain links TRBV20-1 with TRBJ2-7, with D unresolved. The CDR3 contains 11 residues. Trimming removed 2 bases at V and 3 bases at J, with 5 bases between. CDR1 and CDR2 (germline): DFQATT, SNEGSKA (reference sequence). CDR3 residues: CSARRNYEQYF. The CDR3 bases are TGCAGTGCTAGACGTAACTACGAGCAGTACTTC.

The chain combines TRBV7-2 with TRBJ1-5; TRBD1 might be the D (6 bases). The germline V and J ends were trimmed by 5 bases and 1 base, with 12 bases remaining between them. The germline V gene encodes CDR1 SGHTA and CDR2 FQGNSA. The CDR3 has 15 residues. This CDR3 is CASSVQGRSNQPQHF. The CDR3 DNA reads TGTGCCAGCAGCGTCCAGGGGAGAAGCAATCAGCCCCAGCATTTT.

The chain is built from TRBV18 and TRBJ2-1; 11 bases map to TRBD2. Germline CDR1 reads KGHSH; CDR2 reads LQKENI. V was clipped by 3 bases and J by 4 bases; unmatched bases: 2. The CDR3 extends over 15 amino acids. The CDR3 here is CASSPGLADYNEQFF. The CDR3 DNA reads TGTGCCAGCTCACCGGGACTAGCGGATTACAATGAGCAGTTCTTC.

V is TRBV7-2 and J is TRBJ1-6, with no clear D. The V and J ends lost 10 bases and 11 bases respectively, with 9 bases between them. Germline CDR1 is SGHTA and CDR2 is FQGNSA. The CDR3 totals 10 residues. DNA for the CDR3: TGTGCCATCCTAATCCCACCCCTCCACTTT. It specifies CAILIPPLHF.

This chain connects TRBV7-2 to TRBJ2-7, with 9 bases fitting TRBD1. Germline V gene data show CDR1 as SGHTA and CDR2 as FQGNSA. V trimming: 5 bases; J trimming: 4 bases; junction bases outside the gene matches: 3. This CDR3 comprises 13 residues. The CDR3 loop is CASSRQGGYEQYF. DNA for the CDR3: TGTGCCAGCAGCCGACAGGGGGGTTACGAGCAGTACTTC.

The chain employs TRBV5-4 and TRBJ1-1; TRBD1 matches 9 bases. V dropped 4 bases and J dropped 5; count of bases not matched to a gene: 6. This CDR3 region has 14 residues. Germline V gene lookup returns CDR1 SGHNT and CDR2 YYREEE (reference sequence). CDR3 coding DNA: TGTGCCAGCAGCCGGGGACAGGGAGAGACTGAAGCTTTCTTT. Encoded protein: CASSRGQGETEAFF.

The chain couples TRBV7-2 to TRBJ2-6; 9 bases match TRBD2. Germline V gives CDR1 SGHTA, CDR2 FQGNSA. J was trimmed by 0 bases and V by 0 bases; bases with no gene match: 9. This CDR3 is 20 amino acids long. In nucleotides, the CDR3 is TGTGCCAGCAGCTTAGCGCTTACTAGCGGGCAATACTCTGGGGCCAACGTCCTGACTTTC. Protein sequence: CASSLALTSGQYSGANVLTF.

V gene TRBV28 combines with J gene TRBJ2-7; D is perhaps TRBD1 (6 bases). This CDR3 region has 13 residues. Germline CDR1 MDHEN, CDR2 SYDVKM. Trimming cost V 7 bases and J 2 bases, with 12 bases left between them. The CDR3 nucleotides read TGTGCCAGCAAGGGGCAGGGGACCTACGAGCAGTACTTC. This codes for CASKGQGTYEQYF.

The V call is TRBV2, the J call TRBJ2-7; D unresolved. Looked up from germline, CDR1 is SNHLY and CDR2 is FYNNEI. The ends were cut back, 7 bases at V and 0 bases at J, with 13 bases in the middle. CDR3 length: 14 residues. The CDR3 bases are TGTGCCAGCACCCCCCGGGTGTCCTCCTACGAGCAGTACTTC. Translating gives CASTPRVSSYEQYF. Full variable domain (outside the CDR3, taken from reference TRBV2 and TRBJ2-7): EPEVTQTPSHQVTQMGQEVILRCVPISNHLYFYWYRQILGQKVEFLVSFYNNEISEKSEIFDDQFSVERPDGSNFTLKIRSTKLEDSAMYFCASTPRVSSYEQYFGPGTRLTVT.

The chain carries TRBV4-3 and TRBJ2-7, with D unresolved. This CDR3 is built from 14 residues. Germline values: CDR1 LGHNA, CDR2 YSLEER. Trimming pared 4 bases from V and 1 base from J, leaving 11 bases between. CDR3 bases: TGCGCCAGCAGCCCTACCCTACCGTCCTACGAGCAGTACTTC. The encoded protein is CASSPTLPSYEQYF.

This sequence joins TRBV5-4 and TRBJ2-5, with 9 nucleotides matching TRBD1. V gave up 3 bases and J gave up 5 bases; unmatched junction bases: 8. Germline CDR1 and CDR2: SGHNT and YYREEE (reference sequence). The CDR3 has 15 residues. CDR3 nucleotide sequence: TGTGCCAGCAGCTACCCCGGGACAGGGAAGGAGACCCAGTACTTC. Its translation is CASSYPGTGKETQYF.

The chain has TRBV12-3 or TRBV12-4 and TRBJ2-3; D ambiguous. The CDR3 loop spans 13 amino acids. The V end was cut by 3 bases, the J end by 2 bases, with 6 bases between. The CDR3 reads CASSFGPTDTQYF. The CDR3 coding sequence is TGTGCCAGCAGTTTCGGTCCCACAGATACGCAGTATTTT.

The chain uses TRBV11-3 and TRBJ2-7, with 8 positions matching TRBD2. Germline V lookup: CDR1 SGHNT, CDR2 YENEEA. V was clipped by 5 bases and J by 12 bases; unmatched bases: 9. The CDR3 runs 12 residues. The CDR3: CASSNLAGTPYF. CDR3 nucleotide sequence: TGTGCCAGCAGCAATCTAGCGGGTACCCCGTACTTC.

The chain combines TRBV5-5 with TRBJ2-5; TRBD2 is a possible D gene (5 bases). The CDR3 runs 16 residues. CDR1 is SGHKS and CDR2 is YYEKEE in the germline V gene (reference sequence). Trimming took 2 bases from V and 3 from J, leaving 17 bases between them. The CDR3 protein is CASSLGPERMEETQYF. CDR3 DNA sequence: TGTGCCAGCAGCTTAGGACCCGAGCGGATGGAAGAGACCCAGTACTTC.

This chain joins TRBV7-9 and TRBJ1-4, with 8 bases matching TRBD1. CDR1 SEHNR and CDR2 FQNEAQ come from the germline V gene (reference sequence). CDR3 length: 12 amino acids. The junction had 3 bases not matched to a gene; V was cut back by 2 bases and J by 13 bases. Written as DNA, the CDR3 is TGTGCCAGCAGCTTACCTGACAGGGGACTGTTTTTT. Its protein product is CASSLPDRGLFF.

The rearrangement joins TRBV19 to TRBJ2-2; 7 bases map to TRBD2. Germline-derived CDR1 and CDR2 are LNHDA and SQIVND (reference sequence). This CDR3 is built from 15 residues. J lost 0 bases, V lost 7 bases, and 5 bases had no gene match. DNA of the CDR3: TGTGCCAGTACCCCCCTAGCGGCGAACACCGGGGAGCTGTTTTTT. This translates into CASTPLAANTGELFF.